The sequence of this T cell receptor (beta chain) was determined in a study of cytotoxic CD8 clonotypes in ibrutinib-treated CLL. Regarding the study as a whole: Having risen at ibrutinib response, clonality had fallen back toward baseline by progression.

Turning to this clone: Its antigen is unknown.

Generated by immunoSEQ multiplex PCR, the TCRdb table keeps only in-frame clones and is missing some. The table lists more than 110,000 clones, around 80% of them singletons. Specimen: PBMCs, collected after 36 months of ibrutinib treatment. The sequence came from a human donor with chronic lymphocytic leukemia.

This chain's CDR3 is CASSQHRDGLYEQYF. CDR3 bases: TGTGCCAGCAGCCAACACCGGGACGGACTCTACGAGCAGTACTTC. The rearrangement uses TRBV7-9 and TRBJ2-7; D is perhaps TRBD1 or TRBD2 (5 bases each). In germline, CDR1 is SEHNR, CDR2 FQNEAQ (reference sequence). The germline V and J ends were trimmed by 5 bases and 3 bases, with 17 bases remaining between them. This CDR3 has 15 residues. The whole variable domain, remainder taken from reference TRBV7-9 and TRBJ2-7, is DTGVSQNPRHKITKRGQNVTFRCDPISEHNRLYWYRQTLGQGPEFLTYFQNEAQLEKSRLLSDRFSAERPKGSFSTLEIQRTEQGDSAMYLCASSQHRDGLYEQYFGPGTRLTVT.